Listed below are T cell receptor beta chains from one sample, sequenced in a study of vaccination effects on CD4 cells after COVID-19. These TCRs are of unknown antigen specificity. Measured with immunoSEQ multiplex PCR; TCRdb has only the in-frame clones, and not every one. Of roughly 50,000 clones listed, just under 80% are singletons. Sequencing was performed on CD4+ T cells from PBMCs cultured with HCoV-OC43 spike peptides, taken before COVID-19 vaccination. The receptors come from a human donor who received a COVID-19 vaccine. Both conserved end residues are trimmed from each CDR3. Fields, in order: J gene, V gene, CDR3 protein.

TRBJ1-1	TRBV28	ASGKAKRQAF
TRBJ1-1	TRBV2	ASSESVTVTEAF
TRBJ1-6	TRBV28	ASTIPGGTGERSPLH
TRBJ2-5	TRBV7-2	ASSQRTGETQY
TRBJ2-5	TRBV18	ASSPRLGYQETQY
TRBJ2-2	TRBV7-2	ASSLTNTGELF
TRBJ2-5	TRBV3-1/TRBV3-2	ASSQDRGPQETQY
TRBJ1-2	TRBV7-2	ASSLLGAGLGYT
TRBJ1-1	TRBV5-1	ASSDPQRANTEAF
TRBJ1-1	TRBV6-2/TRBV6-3	ASSYNPGGGNTEAF
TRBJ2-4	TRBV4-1	ASSQGAPQRLAKNIQY
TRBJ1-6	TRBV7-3	ASSLSPRGNSPLH
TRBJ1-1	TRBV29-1	SVDGGHRTEAF
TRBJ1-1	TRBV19	ASTIEINTEAF
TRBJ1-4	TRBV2	ASRGVRGPNEKLF
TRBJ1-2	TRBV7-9	ASSRRAGGFGGYT
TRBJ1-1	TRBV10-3	AISDGWGTEAF
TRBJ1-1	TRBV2	ASRREGNTEAF
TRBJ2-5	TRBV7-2	ASSLDLGGQETQY
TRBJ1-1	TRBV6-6	ASRGYTEAF
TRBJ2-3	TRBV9	ASSGRDRSTDTQY
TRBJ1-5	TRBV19	ASTSGKSNQPQH
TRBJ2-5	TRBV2	ASRTGTGAGETQY
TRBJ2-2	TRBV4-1	ASSPRSGGSTGELF
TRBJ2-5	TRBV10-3	AISATVQETQY
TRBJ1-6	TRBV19	ASHLQGPFYNSPLH
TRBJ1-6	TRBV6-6	ASSYSGGYNSPLH
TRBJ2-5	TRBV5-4	ASSFPSGAQETQY
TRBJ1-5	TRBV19	ASSKPLNQPQH
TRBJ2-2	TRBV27	ASSPKGVLNTGELF
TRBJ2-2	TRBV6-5	ASRGRQNTGELF
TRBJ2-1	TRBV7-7	ATSSGGANEQF
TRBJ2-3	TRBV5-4	ASSKVAGGSTDTQY
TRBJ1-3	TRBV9	ASSVAGTAESSGNTIY
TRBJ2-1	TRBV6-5	ASGGASSYNEQF